This TCR beta chain was sequenced in a study of T-cell reconstitution after alpha-beta-depleted transplantation in children. About this clonotype: Antigen: not known.

TCRbeta library construction was performed incorporating unique molecular identifiers. TCRdb re-called the PCR reads through MiXCR, storing one row per CDR3 protein. The sample shows about 830,000 distinct CDR3 sequences, around 15% of them seen only once. The CDR3 runs to 13 residues. Trimming cost V 0 bases and J 6 bases; bases outside gene matches: 1. CDR1 and CDR2 from the germline V gene are SGHTA and FQGTGA. Study results and limitations: Some patients showed high day-60 TCRbeta diversity, which derived from surviving recipient T cells and thymic progenitors. After one year, T-cell counts and TCRbeta diversity mostly came from new T cells. About two months after transplant, alpha-beta T cells reportedly came from several hundred expanded graft clones.

The source was PBMCs, mostly from graft donor cells, collected 360 days after TCRalphabeta/CD19-depleted stem cell transplant. The clonotype originates from a male patient aged 10 to 17 who had a stem cell transplant for acute lymphoblastic leukemia, so the T cells may come from the graft donor. This chain joins TRBV7-3 and TRBJ2-7, with TRBD2 matching 8 bases. This CDR3 reads CASSLTGTSEQYF. CDR3 nucleotides: TGTGCCAGCAGCTTAACGGGGACTAGCGAGCAGTACTTC.